The T cell receptor (beta chain) under discussion was sequenced for a study of response to subunit inactivated influenza vaccine. MiXCR, applied by TCRdb to the RT-PCR reads, yields one record per CDR3 protein. Found here are about 650,000 distinct CDR3 sequences, around 13% of them singletons; the top ten hold roughly 7.2%. Only a few counts were recorded for this clonotype. This CDR3 spans 15 amino acids. Germline-derived CDR1 and CDR2 are DFQATT and SNEGSKA (reference sequence). V gave up 5 bases and J gave up 5 bases; unmatched junction bases: 9. This sequence originates from a man aged 50 to 60 who received an inactivated influenza vaccine. V usage is TRBV20-1 and J usage is TRBJ2-5; 12 bases fit TRBD2. This material consisted of PBMCs from blood, taken roughly 2 weeks before vaccination. The CDR3 here is CSAPGRTSGKETQYF. CDR3 coding DNA: TGCAGTGCTCCCGGCAGGACTAGCGGGAAGGAGACCCAGTACTTC.